These T cell receptor beta chains were read from a single sample in a study of T-cell memory formation after mild COVID-19. TCRdb redid the calling of the 5' RACE reads with MiXCR, one entry per CDR3 protein. This sample carries around 400,000 distinct CDR3 sequences, 20% to 30% of them seen once, and the ten largest clones take about 10%. The sequencing input was PBMCs or a T cell subset sorted from them (not recorded which). These receptors came from an adult woman who had mild COVID-19 (a few samples of this study predate the infection). Cell type and time point are not known. CDR3s leave out the opening cysteine and the closing phenylalanine or tryptophan.

j_call,v_call,cdr3_aa
TRBJ2-1,TRBV7-2,ASSITSGSFNEQF
TRBJ2-4,TRBV7-8,ASSAQSRANIQY
TRBJ2-5,TRBV27,ASSLLSGEETQY
TRBJ2-4,TRBV18,ASSPGSRAKNIQY
TRBJ2-1,TRBV5-6,ASSLEQGPYNEQF
TRBJ2-3,TRBV19,ASSTSGGGDTQY
TRBJ2-1,TRBV4-2,ASSQDRPRTSGGSSYNEQF
TRBJ2-2,TRBV27,ASQEWNTGELF
TRBJ1-1,TRBV20-1,SAGQTLNTEAF
TRBJ2-1,TRBV4-2,ASSQDSGWNEQF
TRBJ2-7,TRBV4-3,ASSRQTGTGGYEQY
TRBJ2-5,TRBV7-2,ASSLVGQIAQETQY
TRBJ2-1,TRBV14,ASSPRGRSYNEQF
TRBJ1-2,TRBV6-5,ASSYSSTANYGYT
TRBJ1-2,TRBV10-3,AISERSTGANYGYT
TRBJ2-7,TRBV27,ASGFYEQY
TRBJ1-1,TRBV7-3,ASSQAGGTEAF
TRBJ2-2,TRBV7-9,ASSLGLAGVQAGELF
TRBJ2-1,TRBV4-3,ASSQELQRGSDEQF
TRBJ1-3,TRBV7-2,ASSPGGRGLGNTIY
TRBJ1-5,TRBV6-2/TRBV6-3,ASRRGVRNQPQH
TRBJ2-2,TRBV7-8,ASSGFETGELF
TRBJ2-1,TRBV29-1,SVEDLPYNEQF
TRBJ2-3,TRBV10-3,AISESNSHTQY
TRBJ2-3,TRBV7-2,ASSLNRATDTQY
TRBJ2-1,TRBV15,ATSILPLASEQF